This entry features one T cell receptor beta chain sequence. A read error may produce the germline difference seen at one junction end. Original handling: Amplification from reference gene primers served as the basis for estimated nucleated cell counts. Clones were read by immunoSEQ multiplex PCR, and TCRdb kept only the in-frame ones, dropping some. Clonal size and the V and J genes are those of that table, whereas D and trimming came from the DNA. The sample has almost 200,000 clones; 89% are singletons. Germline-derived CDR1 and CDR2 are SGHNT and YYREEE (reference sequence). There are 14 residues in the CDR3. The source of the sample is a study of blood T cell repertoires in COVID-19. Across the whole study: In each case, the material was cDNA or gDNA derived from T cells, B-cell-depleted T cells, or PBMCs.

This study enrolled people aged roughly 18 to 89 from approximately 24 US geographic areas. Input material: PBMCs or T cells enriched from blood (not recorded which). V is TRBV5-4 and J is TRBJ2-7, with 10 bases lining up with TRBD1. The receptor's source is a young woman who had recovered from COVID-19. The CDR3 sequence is CASRLDRGAYEQYF. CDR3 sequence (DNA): TGTGCCAGCAGATTGGACAGGGGGGCCTACGAGCAGTACTTC.